Listed below are T cell receptor beta chains from one sample, sequenced in a study of blood T cells in healthy people across ages. One entry per CDR3 protein results from TCRdb running MiXCR on the 5' RACE reads. The table records some 750,000 distinct CDR3 sequences, 22% of them present only once. Sequenced input: blood. The receptors stem from a man between 65 and 80 years old in good health. Both conserved end residues are part of each CDR3. Rows give clone size only sometimes, using once, few, many, or a class for an expanded clone.

few TRBJ2-3 TRBV7-2 CASSLGERGGPDTQYF
. TRBJ1-2 TRBV5-1 CASSLDRARNGYTF
few TRBJ2-1 TRBV29-1 CSVDGWSRNEQFF
few TRBJ2-1 TRBV12-3/TRBV12-4 CASAWGSGSNYNEQFF
. TRBJ2-3 TRBV2 CASNRDRASTDTQYF
. TRBJ2-4 TRBV5-1 CASSLEEGRVIQYF
. TRBJ1-2 TRBV6-5 CASSYSPGRVRMLGYTF
. TRBJ2-3 TRBV20-1 CSAPGLVDTDTQYF
few TRBJ2-3 TRBV5-5 CASSLRGLGNRTDTQYF
. . TRBV6-2/TRBV6-3 CAGGTRRFNEQFF
many TRBJ2-3 TRBV12-3/TRBV12-4 CASSLRTDGDTQYF
few TRBJ2-1 TRBV28 CASSRRDGPYNEQFF
many TRBJ2-7 TRBV7-2 CASSLSVGSSYEQYF
few TRBJ2-7 TRBV20-1 CSARDLGQGGEQYF
. TRBJ2-4 TRBV11-3 CASSLGSGRTKNIQYF
few TRBJ2-3 TRBV12-3/TRBV12-4 CASSQTGEGGDTQYF
few TRBJ2-4 TRBV5-1 CASSLERVPNIQYF
few TRBJ1-2 TRBV20-1 CSARLGGYTF
few TRBJ1-5 TRBV6-5 CASKGDRGGNQPQHF
. TRBJ2-2 TRBV20-1 CSALTGGGELFF
. TRBJ2-5 TRBV3-1 CASSQDRTLRTQYF
. TRBJ1-4 TRBV4-3 CASSQEPRDSRKKLFF
few TRBJ1-2 TRBV11-2 CASNIREGARSFTF
. TRBJ2-1 TRBV28 CASSISTSGGPYNEQFF
few TRBJ1-2 TRBV29-1 CSVDVGAPYGYTF
few TRBJ2-3 TRBV20-1 CSARGRTSDTQYF
. TRBJ1-1 TRBV28 CASSLLQGNSEAFF
. . TRBV11-1 CASSLSRGGLLAETQYF
. TRBJ2-3 TRBV25-1 CATSNGGSTDTQYF
few TRBJ1-6 TRBV5-4 CASSLEGTGNSPLHF
. TRBJ2-4 TRBV28 CASSSLGGGRAKNIQYF
few TRBJ2-1 TRBV9 CASSVDRGRGEQFF
few TRBJ1-5 TRBV24-1 CATSAPGGPNQPQHF
few TRBJ1-4 TRBV20-1 CSARDLQDRGGLREKLFF
few TRBJ2-5 TRBV10-3 CAISGFGKAQETQYF
. . TRBV4-3 CASSQEPPSGIETQYF
many TRBJ1-3 TRBV20-1 CSARVGGSGNTIYF
. TRBJ1-5 TRBV6-5 CASSSKNRGGSNQPQHF
. TRBJ2-5 TRBV10-3 CAINQELRETQYF
few TRBJ2-7 TRBV6-1 CASWDALRLARKKEQYF
. TRBJ2-1 TRBV6-2/TRBV6-3 CASSYRAWSYNEQFF
few TRBJ1-3 TRBV7-6 CASSSAGRQGGNTIYF
. TRBJ1-5 TRBV12-3/TRBV12-4 CASSEVGERQPQHF
. TRBJ2-7 TRBV4-1 CASSQDFSGQYEQYF
few TRBJ2-5 TRBV11-2 CASSLDRGRRVETQYF
. TRBJ2-5 TRBV12-3/TRBV12-4 CASSFAQTQYF
many TRBJ2-4 TRBV4-1 CASSLSPSANSKNIQYF
. TRBJ2-3 TRBV29-1 CSVGTSGYTDTQYF
few TRBJ2-5 TRBV12-3/TRBV12-4 CASSISGGGWETQYF
. TRBJ2-1 TRBV7-2 CASSFRTSGSSYNEQFF
. TRBJ1-2 TRBV5-1 CASSADISGYTF
. TRBJ1-1 TRBV7-9 CASSSRLLNTEAFF
. TRBJ2-2 TRBV10-2 CAAQGRNTGELFF
many TRBJ2-4 TRBV29-1 CSVQRGPGNIQYF
few TRBJ2-3 TRBV10-2 CATKGMLDTQYF
few TRBJ2-5 TRBV29-1 CSVGRSGTSGKETQYF
. TRBJ1-1 TRBV2 CASRGQPGQTPGAFF